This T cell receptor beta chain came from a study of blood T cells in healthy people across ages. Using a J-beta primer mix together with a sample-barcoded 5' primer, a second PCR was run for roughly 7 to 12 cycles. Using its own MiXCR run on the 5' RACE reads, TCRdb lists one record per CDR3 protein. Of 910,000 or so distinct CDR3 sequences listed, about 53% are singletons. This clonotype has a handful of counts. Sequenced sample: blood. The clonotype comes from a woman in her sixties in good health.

The CDR3 bases are TGCAGTGCCGTAGACAGCCCACGGGGAGCTTTCTTT. Translated: CSAVDSPRGAFF. This rearrangement joins TRBV20-1 to TRBJ1-1; tentative D call: TRBD1 (5 bases). CDR3 length equals 12 residues. V shed 6 bases and J shed 10 bases, with 18 bases lying between them. Germline V gene lookup returns CDR1 DFQATT and CDR2 SNEGSKA (reference sequence).